Presented here are 7 T cell receptor beta chains from one specimen sequenced in a study of T cells in Graves' hyperthyroidism and ophthalmopathy. RNA transcripts gave rise to amplified TCR beta CDR3 regions. When the TCR CDR3 underwent first-round RT-PCR, the HTBI primer set was used. MiXCR, applied by TCRdb to the multiplex PCR reads, yields one record per CDR3 protein. The sample holds around 600,000 distinct CDR3 sequences, 16% seen once. The specimen sequenced was blood. These receptors all stem from a woman aged 40 to 50 with Graves' ophthalmopathy.

This clonotype has at least ten counts. The chain employs TRBV7-9 and TRBJ2-7, with 11 bases identical to TRBD1. CDR1 is SEHNR, CDR2 FQNEAQ, per germline (reference sequence). The CDR3 covers 15 residues. With 5 bases clipped from V and 5 bases from J, the junction kept 8 bases outside the gene matches. The CDR3 DNA sequence: TGTGCCAGCAGCGCTCCGGGACAGGGGGTCGACGAGCAGTACTTC. Translation: CASSAPGQGVDEQYF.

This rearrangement joins TRBV5-1 to TRBJ1-5; 7 nucleotides align to TRBD1. After removal of 4 bases from V and 6 bases from J, the junction contained 7 bases not matched to a gene. The germline gives CDR1 SGHRS, CDR2 YFSETQ. The length of the CDR3 is 14 residues. In DNA form, the CDR3 reads TGCGCCAGCAGCCCCCAGGGGGGCACTCAGCCCCAGCATTTT. Its protein is CASSPQGGTQPQHF. Full variable domain (outside the CDR3, taken from reference TRBV5-1 and TRBJ1-5): KAGVTQTPRYLIKTRGQQVTLSCSPISGHRSVSWYQQTPGQGLQFLFEYFSETQRNKGNFPGRFSGRQFSNSRSEMNVSTLELGDSALYLCASSPQGGTQPQHFGDGTRLSIL.

This clonotype was recorded a few times. The gene calls are TRBV28 and TRBJ1-2; D may be TRBD1 (6 bases). CDR3 length: 16 amino acids. Trimming cost V 2 bases and J 2 bases, with 15 bases left between them. The germline CDR1 and CDR2 sequences are MDHEN and SYDVKM. CDR3 sequence (DNA): TGTGCCAGCAGTTTAGGGGGCCCCCCCCCAAACTATGGCTACACCTTC. This sequence encodes CASSLGGPPPNYGYTF.

V is TRBV24-1 and J is TRBJ2-3, with TRBD2 as a possible D gene (6 bases). V was clipped by 3 bases and J by 2 bases, with 17 bases between them. Germline values: CDR1 KGHDR, CDR2 SFDVKD. This CDR3 is 17 amino acids long. The CDR3 DNA sequence: TGTGCCACCAGTGATAGCAGCGTGTCGGGGGTCACAGATACGCAGTATTTT. Translation: CATSDSSVSGVTDTQYF.

Remarks on this clonotype: A single base separates this from a much larger clone, so it may be a read error. The chain is built from TRBV28 and TRBJ2-1; D ambiguous. Germline V lookup: CDR1 MDHEN, CDR2 SYDVKM. V lost 3 bases and J lost 8, with 11 bases in between. The CDR3 extends over 13 amino acids. CDR3 region: CASSFGRGDEQFF. DNA of the CDR3: TGTGCCAGCAGTTTCGGACGAGGTGATGAGCAGTTCTTC. Looking up the rest from reference TRBV28 and TRBJ2-1 gives the full variable domain: DVKVTQSSRYLVKRTGEKVFLECVQDMDHENMFWYRQDPGLGLRLIYFSYDVKMKEKGDIPEGYSVSREKKERFSLILESASTNQTSMYLCASSFGRGDEQFFGPGTRLTVL.

Concerning this clonotype: It may be a read error: a sequence one base away is much more abundant. The chain combines TRBV2 with TRBJ2-2; 8 bases align to TRBD2. The CDR3 sequence is 17 residues long. Germline V gene data show CDR1 as SNHLY and CDR2 as FYNNEI. CDR3 sequence (DNA): TGTGCCAGCACTATAACCGGCCTCCCGGGGGGCAGCGGGGGGCTGTTTTTT. Protein product: CASTITGLPGGSGGLFF.

This clonotype showed up many times. V and J are TRBV5-1 and TRBJ2-1; 10 nucleotides match TRBD2. CDR1 is SGHRS and CDR2 is YFSETQ in the germline V gene. The CDR3 covers 17 residues. The V gene end was trimmed by 5 bases and the J gene end by 3 bases; junction bases not matched to a gene: 11. The CDR3 protein is CASSPRPGLASYNEQFF. CDR3 DNA sequence: TGCGCCAGCAGTCCACGGCCGGGACTAGCGAGCTACAATGAGCAGTTCTTC.